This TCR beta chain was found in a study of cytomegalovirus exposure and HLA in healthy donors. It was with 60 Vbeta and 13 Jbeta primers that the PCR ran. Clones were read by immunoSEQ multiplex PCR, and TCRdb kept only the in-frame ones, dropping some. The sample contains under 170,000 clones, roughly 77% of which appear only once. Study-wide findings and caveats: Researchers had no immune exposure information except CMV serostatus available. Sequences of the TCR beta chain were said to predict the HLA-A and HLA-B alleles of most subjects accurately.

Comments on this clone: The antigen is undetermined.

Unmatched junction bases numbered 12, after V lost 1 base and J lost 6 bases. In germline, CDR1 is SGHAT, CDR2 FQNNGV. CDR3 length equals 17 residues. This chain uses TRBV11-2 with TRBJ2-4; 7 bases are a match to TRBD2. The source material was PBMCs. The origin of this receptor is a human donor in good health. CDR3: CASSLGLAELRRNIQYF. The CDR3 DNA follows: TGTGCCAGCAGCTTAGGTCTAGCGGAGTTGAGGCGAAACATTCAGTACTTC.